This entry features one T cell receptor beta chain sequence. Its specificity is unknown. Germline and junction disagree at one end, which may indicate a read error. This sample was included in a study of CD8 T cells in ankylosing spondylitis. Germline V lookup: CDR1 SGHDT, CDR2 YYEEEE. The CDR3 is made up of 16 amino acids. The study, taken as a whole, reports: Seemingly characteristic of ankylosing spondylitis blood was a TCR beta motif consisting of several highly homologous variants.

Each CDR3 protein gets one entry after TCRdb re-called the 5' RACE reads with MiXCR. The sample lists over 600,000 distinct CDR3 sequences; around 17% were seen once. This TCR was sampled from a male donor with ankylosing spondylitis. J is TRBJ1-2 and V is TRBV5-6, with D perhaps TRBD1 (5 bases). The sample taken for sequencing was blood, either unsorted or a sorted T cell fraction (not recorded which). In nucleotides, the CDR3 is TGTGCCATCAGCCCCGGCCGGGACCAGGGTGCCTATGGCTACACCTTC. Its translation: CAISPGRDQGAYGYTF.